This T cell receptor beta chain was recorded in a study of early T cells in non-severe SARS-CoV-2 infection. In the study overall: Chains were not paired, and sequencing was done on bulk RNA from unsorted whole blood.

There are a few counts of this clonotype. As yet, its antigen is unknown. Study-level points and caveats: Anti-spike CD8 specificities were favored by VDJdb matching, whose results missed private and CD4 specificities.

CDR1 is DFQATT and CDR2 is SNEGSKA in the germline V gene (reference sequence). There are 14 residues in the CDR3. V lost 6 bases, J lost 5 bases, and 7 bases stayed unmatched. Unique molecular identifiers tagged individual cDNA molecules. A single record per CDR3 protein comes from TCRdb applying MiXCR to the 5' RACE reads. Among over 25,000 distinct CDR3 sequences listed, 4.5% to 6% were seen once. The rearrangement joins TRBV20-1 to TRBJ1-6; TRBD1 matches 7 bases. The TCR was taken from an adult who was a healthcare worker with PCR-confirmed SARS-CoV-2 infection or an uninfected control (not recorded which). The sequenced material came from whole blood. CDR3 DNA sequence: TGCAGTGCCCAAAGGACAGGCGATAATTCACCCCTCCACTTT. Protein: CSAQRTGDNSPLHF.